This TCR beta chain was sequenced during a study of technical replicates of blood from several donors. The CDR3 runs to 15 residues. V lost 6 bases, J lost 7 bases, and 22 bases lay in between. From germline, CDR1 is LNHDA and CDR2 SQIVND (reference sequence). Sequencing used immunoSEQ multiplex PCR; TCRdb keeps in-frame clones, though not all of them. The data hold over 70,000 clones, with about 96% observed a single time. The sequence was obtained from a human donor in good health. Source material: T cells isolated from PBMCs. The chain links TRBV19 to TRBJ2-7; perhaps TRBD2 as D (6 bases). CDR3 sequence: CASSRDGGYRGEQYF. In DNA, the CDR3 is TGTGCCAGTAGCCGAGATGGGGGGTACCGGGGAGAGCAGTACTTC.